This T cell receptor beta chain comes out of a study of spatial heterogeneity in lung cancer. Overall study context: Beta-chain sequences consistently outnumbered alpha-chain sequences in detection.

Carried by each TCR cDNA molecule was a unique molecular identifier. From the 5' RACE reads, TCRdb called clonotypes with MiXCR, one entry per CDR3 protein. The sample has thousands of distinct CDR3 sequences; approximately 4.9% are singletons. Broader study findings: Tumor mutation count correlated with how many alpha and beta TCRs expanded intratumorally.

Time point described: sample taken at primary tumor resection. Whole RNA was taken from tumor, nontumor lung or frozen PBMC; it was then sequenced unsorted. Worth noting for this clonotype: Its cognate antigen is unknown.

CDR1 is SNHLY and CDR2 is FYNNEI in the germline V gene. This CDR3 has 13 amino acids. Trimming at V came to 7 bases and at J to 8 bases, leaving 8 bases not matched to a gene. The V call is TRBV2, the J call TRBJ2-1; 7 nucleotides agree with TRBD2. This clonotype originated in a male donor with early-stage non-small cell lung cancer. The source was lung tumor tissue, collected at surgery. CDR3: CASKGGSMYEQFF. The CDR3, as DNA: TGTGCCAGCAAAGGCGGGAGTATGTATGAGCAGTTCTTC. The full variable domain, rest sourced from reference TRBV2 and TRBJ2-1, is EPEVTQTPSHQVTQMGQEVILRCVPISNHLYFYWYRQILGQKVEFLVSFYNNEISEKSEIFDDQFSVERPDGSNFTLKIRSTKLEDSAMYFCASKGGSMYEQFFGPGTRLTVL.